A single T cell receptor (beta chain) is shown here with its context. Its antigen specificity is not known. No quality values exist for individual bases; no much larger clone is one base distant. Distinct nucleotide sequences in the sample also encode this CDR3. Inclusive of the bounding cysteine and phenylalanine, the CDR3 is 13 residues long. Only the CDR3 portion is preserved as DNA: 39 bases, with reading frame beginning at the first base. Sequences SGHRS (CDR1) and YFSETQ (CDR2) are obtained from the germline V gene. A distance of 4 bases separates the germline ends of V and J, which lose 0 bases and 1 base respectively. TCRbeta CDR3 regions were amplified from genomic DNA by means of the immunoSEQ Assay, a bias-controlled multiplex PCR. Regarding the original processing steps: The number of nucleated cells in each sample was estimated by amplification of reference gene primers within the assay. To quantify the absolute abundance of each unique TCRbeta CDR3 rearrangement, sequence reads were collapsed and filtered. For each sample, productive Simpson clonality was calculated as the square root of Simpson's diversity index over productive rearrangements. TCRdb re-hosts the immuneACCESS table, in-frame sequences only. Its copies lack some clones; in the studies checked, an unresolved V gene accounts for under half of them, and the cause for the rest is not known. V and J calls plus clone size are reproduced from that table; the DNA served to infer D and trimming. In this sample the table shows about 96,000 clones, about 87% of which occur a single time. The ten largest clones take up 4% to 5% of the sample.

In Seattle, one collaborating source enrolled patients while the infection was active and tracked those patients longitudinally over the course of disease. Collaborating institutions collected whole blood in K2EDTA tubes following their own protocols. For TCRbeta analysis, collaborator samples were shipped as frozen whole blood, as isolated PBMCs, or as DNA extracted from either sample type. The data derive from a study of blood T cell repertoires in COVID-19 (TCRdb year 2020). Notes on the research overall: Collaborator samples came from the United States, Italy and Spain and covered acute and convalescent phases of COVID-19. The samples were drawn from two sources: the first 160 participants of the ongoing ImmuneRACE study, and 1,200 or so subjects contributed by 6 global collaborators. The sample metadata nearly always contained a de-identified subject ID, COVID-19 status, age in years and sex. Where available, HLA class I and class II types were obtained from metadata supplied by the sample provider rather than from assay-based typing. The repertoires were released in a freely available public database meant as a resource for research on the immune response to SARS-CoV-2. The material from the prospective study consisted of cDNA or gDNA derived from T cells, B-cell-depleted T cells, or PBMCs. The dataset comprised deeply sampled blood TCRbeta repertoires from subjects exposed to, actively infected with, or recovered from COVID-19. General study outcomes and caveats: Clinical and demographic metadata were provided uncurated, with the amount varying by source and participant.

The V and J segments used are TRBV5-1 and TRBJ1-1; confidence is insufficient to name the D gene. Sequenced sample: peripheral blood. The source is a human donor with COVID-19, enrolled during active disease. The donor label of this sample is uncertain. The nucleotide sequence reads as follows: TGCGCCAGCAGCTTGGCCGGGAACACTGAAGCTTTCTTT. The resulting protein is CASSLAGNTEAFF.